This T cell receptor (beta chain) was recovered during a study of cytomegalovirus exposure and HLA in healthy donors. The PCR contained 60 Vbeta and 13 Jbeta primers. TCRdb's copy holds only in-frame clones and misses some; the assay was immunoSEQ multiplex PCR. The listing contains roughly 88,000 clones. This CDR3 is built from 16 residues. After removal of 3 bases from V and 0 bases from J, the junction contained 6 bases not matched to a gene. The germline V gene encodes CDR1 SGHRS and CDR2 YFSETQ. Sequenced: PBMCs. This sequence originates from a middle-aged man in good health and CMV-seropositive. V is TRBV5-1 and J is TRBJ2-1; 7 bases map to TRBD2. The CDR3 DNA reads TGCGCCAGCAGCTCGATATTAGCGGGCTCCTACAATGAGCAGTTCTTC. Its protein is CASSSILAGSYNEQFF. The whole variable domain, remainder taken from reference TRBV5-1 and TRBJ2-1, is KAGVTQTPRYLIKTRGQQVTLSCSPISGHRSVSWYQQTPGQGLQFLFEYFSETQRNKGNFPGRFSGRQFSNSRSEMNVSTLELGDSALYLCASSSILAGSYNEQFFGPGTRLTVL.